The TCR beta chain described here comes from a study of blood T cell repertoires in COVID-19. This CDR3 has 15 amino acids. Per the germline V gene, CDR1 is SGHRS and CDR2 is YFSETQ. V dropped 4 bases and J dropped 8; count of bases not matched to a gene: 12. Sequenced by immunoSEQ multiplex PCR; TCRdb stores in-frame clones only, minus some. This table holds tens of thousands of clones, 70% to 80% found once. Sequencing was performed on peripheral blood. V and J are TRBV5-1 and TRBJ1-1, with 9 bases lining up with TRBD1. This TCR was recovered from a man in his 60s with active or convalescent COVID-19. The CDR3 sequence: CASSLNWDRESEAFF. The CDR3 DNA follows: TGCGCCAGCAGCCTCAATTGGGACAGGGAAAGCGAAGCTTTCTTT.